This TCR beta chain was recovered during a study of beta chain features in type 1 diabetes. Notes on the study in general: Shorter TCRB CDR3s, moderately but significantly so, marked every one of the four CD4+ subsets in Type 1 diabetes patients. The naive, central memory and Treg TCRB repertoires of patients appeared to be more similar to one another than those of healthy donors.

Every donor had blood drawn once into heparin, roughly 120 mL on average. Sorted populations all had greater than 95% purity. This clone turned up a few times. Its specificity is not known. The CDR3 covers 16 residues. Deletions cut 0 bases from V and 6 bases from J, with 16 bases between. Germline CDR1 SGHRS, CDR2 YFSETQ. Of the isolated RNA, all was reverse transcribed, and so the sequenced material was expressed TCRB transcripts. Using immunoSEQ multiplex PCR, the repertoire was profiled, and TCRdb retains in-frame clones only, with some absent. The profile covers around 130,000 clones, with about 10% appearing a single time and 0.75% taken by the ten largest.

This TCR was recovered from a man younger than 45 with type 1 diabetes. This chain uses TRBV5-1 with TRBJ2-4, with a weak D call TRBD1 (6 bases). Sequencing used central memory CD4+ T cells from blood. The CDR3 DNA reads TGCGCCAGCAGCTTGGCAGGACAGAGGTCGTCAAACATTCAGTACTTC. This encodes CASSLAGQRSSNIQYF.